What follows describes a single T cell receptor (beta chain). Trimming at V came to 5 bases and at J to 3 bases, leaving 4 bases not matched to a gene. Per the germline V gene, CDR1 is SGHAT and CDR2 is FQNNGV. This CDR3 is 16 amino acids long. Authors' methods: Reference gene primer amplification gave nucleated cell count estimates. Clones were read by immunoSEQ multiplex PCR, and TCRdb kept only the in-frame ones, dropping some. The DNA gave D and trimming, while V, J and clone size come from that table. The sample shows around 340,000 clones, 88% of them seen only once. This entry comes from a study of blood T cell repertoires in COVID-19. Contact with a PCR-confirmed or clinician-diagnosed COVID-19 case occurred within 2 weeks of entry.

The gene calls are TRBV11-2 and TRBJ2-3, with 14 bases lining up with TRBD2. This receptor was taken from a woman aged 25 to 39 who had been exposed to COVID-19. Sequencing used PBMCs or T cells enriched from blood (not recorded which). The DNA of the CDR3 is TGTGCCAGCAGCAGGGGACTAGCGGGAGCAACAGATACGCAGTATTTT. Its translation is CASSRGLAGATDTQYF.